One sample yielded the 15 T cell receptor beta chains listed below, sequenced in a study of T cell responses to AZD1222 COVID-19 vaccine. The assay was immunoSEQ multiplex PCR, and TCRdb's table has in-frame clones only and misses some. The sample carries 90,000 to 150,000 clones, roughly 90% recorded once. The sample consisted of peripheral blood, taken on day 0 of AZD1222 vaccination. The receptor source for this set is an adult in good health.

V is TRBV11-2 and J is TRBJ1-1; maybe TRBD1 (6 bases). Trimming shortened V by 2 bases and J by 6 bases, and 16 bases separated the two germline ends. CDR3 length equals 15 residues. Per germline, CDR1 SGHAT and CDR2 FQNNGV. CDR3 amino acids: CASSLQPQGLPEAFF. CDR3 in DNA: TGTGCCAGCAGCTTACAGCCCCAGGGGTTGCCTGAAGCTTTCTTT.

This rearrangement joins TRBV27 to TRBJ1-6, with D perhaps TRBD1 (5 bases). Germline values: CDR1 MNHEY, CDR2 SMNVEV (reference sequence). The CDR3 runs 15 residues. V shed 6 bases and J shed 7 bases, with 16 bases lying between them. Here the CDR3 DNA reads TGTGCCAGCAGCCCTTACCTCGAGGGGAATTCACCCCTCCACTTT. Amino acid sequence: CASSPYLEGNSPLHF.

The chain joins TRBV11-1 to TRBJ1-5, with D possibly TRBD1 on 5 matching bases. The germline gives CDR1 SGHAT, CDR2 FQDESV (reference sequence). The CDR3 is 15 amino acids. Trimming shortened V by 2 bases and J by 3 bases, and 11 bases separated the two germline ends. The CDR3, as DNA: TGTGCCAGCAGCTTAAGTGGAGGGGACAATCAGCCCCAGCATTTT. Translated: CASSLSGGDNQPQHF.

The genes are TRBV11-2 and TRBJ2-7; D gene uncertain. The germline V gene encodes CDR1 SGHAT and CDR2 FQNNGV. V shed 3 bases and J shed 2 bases, with 11 bases lying between them. The CDR3 covers 14 residues. In nucleotides, the CDR3 is TGTGCCAGCAGCTTTGGACGGAGTACCTACGAGCAGTACTTC. Translated, it gives CASSFGRSTYEQYF.

V is TRBV19 and J is TRBJ1-6; D ambiguous. The germline V gene encodes CDR1 LNHDA and CDR2 SQIVND (reference sequence). V lost 0 bases and J lost 8, with 11 bases in between. This CDR3 has 15 amino acids. The CDR3 DNA is TGTGCCAGTAGTATAGATTGGGCTTCGGATTCACCCCTCCACTTT. Its protein is CASSIDWASDSPLHF.

This chain connects TRBV6-5 to TRBJ2-1, with D possibly TRBD1 on 6 matching bases. Looked up from germline, CDR1 is MNHEY and CDR2 is SVGAGI. This CDR3 has 14 residues. V lost 7 bases and J 4 bases, leaving 14 bases between the germline ends. The CDR3 loop is CASKQDSNYNEQFF. Written as DNA, the CDR3 is TGTGCCAGCAAACAGGACAGCAATTACAATGAGCAGTTCTTC.

This clone was detected only once. The V and J genes are TRBV7-8 and TRBJ1-1, with D possibly matching TRBD1 (5 bases). CDR1 and CDR2 (germline): SGHVS, FQNEAQ. The CDR3 length is 14 residues. V lost 5 bases, J lost 4 bases, and 14 bases lay in between. Written as DNA, the CDR3 is TGTGCCAGCAGCCGTGCAGGGAAGGCCACTGAAGCTTTCTTT. It codes for CASSRAGKATEAFF.

This clone showed up just once. The V call is TRBV7-9, the J call TRBJ2-2; maybe TRBD2 (6 bases). The CDR3 length is 16 residues. CDR1 is SEHNR and CDR2 is FQNEAQ in the germline V gene (reference sequence). Trimming took 7 bases from V and 1 from J, leaving 16 bases between them. The CDR3 bases are TGTGCCAGCAACGCATTGGGGACTGAGAACACCGGGGAGCTGTTTTTT. This encodes CASNALGTENTGELFF. Variable domain in full (rest from reference TRBV7-9 and TRBJ2-2): DTGVSQNPRHKITKRGQNVTFRCDPISEHNRLYWYRQTLGQGPEFLTYFQNEAQLEKSRLLSDRFSAERPKGSFSTLEIQRTEQGDSAMYLCASNALGTENTGELFFGEGSRLTVL.

The chain carries TRBV4-1 and TRBJ1-1; D uncertain. Between the trimmed V and J ends, which lost 1 base and 0 bases, there was a span of 6 bases. Germline V CDR1 and CDR2: MGHRA, YSYEKL. CDR3 length: 14 residues. As DNA, the CDR3 is TGCGCCAGCAGCCAAGTTACAGTGAACACTGAAGCTTTCTTT. As protein: CASSQVTVNTEAFF.

In its sample, this clone was seen many times. This chain links TRBV4-3 with TRBJ2-3; the match to TRBD1 covers 8 bases. V lost 4 bases and J lost 4; bases outside the gene matches: 4. The germline gives CDR1 LGHNA, CDR2 YSLEER. The CDR3 is 14 amino acids. In DNA form, the CDR3 reads TGCGCCAGCAGCCTTGGACAGGGAGCAGATACGCAGTATTTT. This gives the protein CASSLGQGADTQYF.

The chain recombines TRBV5-1 with TRBJ1-2, with 8 bases aligning to TRBD1. V lost 3 bases to trimming and J lost 6 bases; unmatched junction nucleotides: 7. The germline gives CDR1 SGHRS, CDR2 YFSETQ. This CDR3 is 14 amino acids long. CDR3 sequence (DNA): TGCGCCAGCAGCTCAGCGGGACAGGCTAATGGCTACACCTTC. It translates to CASSSAGQANGYTF.

This clone was counted between two and nine times. This chain joins TRBV14 and TRBJ1-6; TRBD1 aligns across 11 bases. Germline trimming cut 4 bases from V and 10 bases from J; bases unmatched to any gene: 6. This CDR3 is 15 amino acids long. Germline CDR1 and CDR2: SGHDN and FVKESK. This chain's CDR3 is CASSPWDRGWSPLHF. CDR3 sequence (DNA): TGTGCCAGCAGCCCTTGGGACAGGGGGTGGTCACCCCTCCACTTT.

The CDR3 coding sequence is TGTGCCAGCTCAACTATGACAGGGGAACAGCCCCAGCATTTT. Translation: CASSTMTGEQPQHF. The chain carries TRBV18 and TRBJ1-5; 8 nucleotides agree with TRBD1. The CDR3 covers 14 residues. V lost 5 bases and J lost 7; bases outside the gene matches: 7. Germline V lookup: CDR1 KGHSH, CDR2 LQKENI. Together with reference TRBV18 and TRBJ1-5, the CDR3 gives the full variable domain: NAGVMQNPRHLVRRRGQEARLRCSPMKGHSHVYWYRQLPEEGLKFMVYLQKENIIDESGMPKERFSAEFPKEGPSILRIQQVVRGDSAAYFCASSTMTGEQPQHFGDGTRLSIL.

The chain uses TRBV19 and TRBJ2-7; possibly TRBD1 for D (6 bases). Germline V gene lookup returns CDR1 LNHDA and CDR2 SQIVND (reference sequence). Deletions cut 6 bases from V and 5 bases from J, with 14 bases between. CDR3 size: 13 residues. CDR3 sequence: CASSDPGHNEQYF. CDR3 DNA: TGTGCCAGTAGCGATCCGGGACACAACGAGCAGTACTTC.

This sequence joins TRBV10-3 and TRBJ2-7; D might be TRBD2 (7 bases). Trimming took off 0 bases at V and 2 bases at J, with 11 bases between the two ends. CDR1 and CDR2 from the germline V gene are ENHRY and SYGVKD. The CDR3 length is 15 residues. The CDR3 spells CAISESGGGTYEQYF. DNA of the CDR3: TGTGCCATCAGTGAGTCGGGGGGGGGCACCTACGAGCAGTACTTC.